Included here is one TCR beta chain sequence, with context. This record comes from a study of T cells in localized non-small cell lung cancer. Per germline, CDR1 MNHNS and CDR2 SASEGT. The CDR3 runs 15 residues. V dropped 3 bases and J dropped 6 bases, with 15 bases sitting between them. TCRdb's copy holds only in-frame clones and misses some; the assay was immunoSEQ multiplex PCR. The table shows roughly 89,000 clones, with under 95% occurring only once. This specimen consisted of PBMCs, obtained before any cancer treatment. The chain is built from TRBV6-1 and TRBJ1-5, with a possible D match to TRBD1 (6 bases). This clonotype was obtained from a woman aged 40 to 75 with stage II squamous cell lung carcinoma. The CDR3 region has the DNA TGTGCCAGCAGTGAGGAGGGGGGGGCGAGTCAGCCCCAGCATTTT. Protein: CASSEEGGASQPQHF.